This section outlines one T cell receptor (beta chain) sequence together with its context. V shed 1 base, J shed 4 bases, and the junction held 0 bases outside the gene matches. CDR3 length: 13 residues. In the source study's methods: Reference gene primer amplification in the assay estimated nucleated cell counts. TCRdb keeps only in-frame clones here, not all; method: immunoSEQ multiplex PCR. The V and J calls and clone size were taken over from that table, and D and trimming were inferred from the DNA. This sample carries roughly 130,000 clones, roughly nine tenths of them seen once, and the ten largest clones take around 3.6%. This sample was taken from a study of blood T cell repertoires in COVID-19. Study as a whole: The origin of the acute and convalescent COVID-19 samples was the United States, Italy and Spain. T cells, B-cell-depleted T cells, or PBMCs supplied cDNA or gDNA.

V gene TRBV12-3 or TRBV12-4 combines with J gene TRBJ1-2, with TRBD1 identical over 7 bases. Sequencing was carried out using peripheral blood. The origin of this receptor is a man aged 45 to 65 with active COVID-19. The DNA for the CDR3 is TGTGCCAGCAGTTTAGACAGGGGCTATGGCTACACCTTC. As protein: CASSLDRGYGYTF.